This T cell receptor (beta chain) is drawn from a study of response to subunit inactivated influenza vaccine. Notes on the study in general: The authors offered the suggestion that each seasonal influenza vaccination recruits few new T cells.

This clonotype showed up many times. Its antigen is not identified. TCRdb passed the RT-PCR reads through MiXCR, listing each CDR3 protein once. The table shows around 650,000 distinct CDR3 sequences, with roughly 14% occurring only once. The CDR3 runs to 15 residues. Germline V gene sequence: CDR1 SGHRS, CDR2 YFSETQ. The germline V and J ends were trimmed by 2 bases and 1 base, with 10 bases remaining between them. The TCR sequence derives from a man aged 50 to 59 who received an inactivated influenza vaccine. J is TRBJ1-5 and V is TRBV5-1; D gene uncertain. The source material was PBMCs from blood, sampled roughly 12 days after vaccination. CDR3 residues: CASSFGPGSNQPQHF. The CDR3 DNA follows: TGCGCCAGCAGCTTCGGGCCTGGGAGCAATCAGCCCCAGCATTTT.